This T cell receptor (beta chain) stems from a study of blood T cells in healthy people across ages. About this clonotype: One end of the junction is discordant with germline, which a read error may explain.

Through a sample-barcoded 5' primer and a J-beta primer mix, a second PCR was run for roughly 7 to 11 cycles. A single record per CDR3 protein comes from TCRdb applying MiXCR to the 5' RACE reads. The table lists hundreds of thousands of distinct CDR3 sequences, 29% of them singletons. The CDR3 is made up of 16 amino acids. From germline, CDR1 is SGHTA and CDR2 FQGNSA. Source material: blood. This TCR derives from a woman over 75 in good health. J is TRBJ2-2 and V is TRBV7-2; 10 positions match TRBD1. CDR3 loop: CASSLAGQGGTEELFF. The CDR3 nucleotides are TGTGCCAGCAGCTTAGCTGGACAGGGGGGCACCGAGGAGCTGTTTTTT.